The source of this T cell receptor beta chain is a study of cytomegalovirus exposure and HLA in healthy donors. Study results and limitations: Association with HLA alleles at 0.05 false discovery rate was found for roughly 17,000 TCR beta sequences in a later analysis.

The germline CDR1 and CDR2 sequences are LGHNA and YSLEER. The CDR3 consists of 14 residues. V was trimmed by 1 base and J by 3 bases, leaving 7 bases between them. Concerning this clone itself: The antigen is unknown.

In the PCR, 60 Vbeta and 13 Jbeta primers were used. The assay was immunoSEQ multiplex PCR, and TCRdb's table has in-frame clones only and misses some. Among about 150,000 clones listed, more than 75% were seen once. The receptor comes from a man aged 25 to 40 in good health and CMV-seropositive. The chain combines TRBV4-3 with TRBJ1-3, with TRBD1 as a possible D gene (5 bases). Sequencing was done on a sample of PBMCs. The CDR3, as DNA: TGCGCCAGCAGCCAAGGGGGCTATGGAAACACCATATATTTT. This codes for CASSQGGYGNTIYF.